These T cell receptor beta chains were read from a single sample in a study of blood T cell repertoires in COVID-19. Produced via immunoSEQ multiplex PCR; TCRdb's table is partial and in-frame only. The repertoire holds 100,000 to 120,000 clones, approximately 76% seen once, with roughly a fifth in the top ten. Sequencing was done on a sample of peripheral blood. Receptor source: a woman aged 65 to 85 with acute or convalescent COVID-19. Each CDR3 is given with its conserved first and last residue. Fields, in order: clone size, J gene, D gene, V gene, CDR3 DNA, CDR3 protein. D genes are given only for firm matches. Some rows mark clone size as missing; the rest say once, few, many or name a class of expanded clone.

abundance: -
j_gene: TRBJ1-5
d_gene: TRBD1
v_gene: TRBV7-2
CDR3nt: TGTGCCAGCAGCCCCGGGACAGGCTCTTATCAGCCCCAGCATTTT
CDR3aa: CASSPGTGSYQPQHF

abundance: -
j_gene: TRBJ2-5
d_gene: TRBD1
v_gene: TRBV6-5
CDR3nt: TGTGCCAGCAGTTACTCGGCAGGGGGCTGGGAGACCCAGTACTTC
CDR3aa: CASSYSAGGWETQYF

abundance: -
j_gene: TRBJ2-5
d_gene: TRBD2
v_gene: TRBV29-1
CDR3nt: TGCAGCGTCCCCTGGACTAGCGGGCAAGAGACCCAGTACTTC
CDR3aa: CSVPWTSGQETQYF

abundance: -
j_gene: TRBJ1-4
d_gene: TRBD1
v_gene: TRBV5-4
CDR3nt: TGTGCCAGCAGCAAGGACAGGAATGAAAAACTGTTTTTT
CDR3aa: CASSKDRNEKLFF

abundance: -
j_gene: TRBJ1-4
d_gene: -
v_gene: TRBV10-3
CDR3nt: TGTGCCATCAGTGGAGTTGGAGGTGAAAAACTGTTTTTT
CDR3aa: CAISGVGGEKLFF

abundance: -
j_gene: TRBJ2-5
d_gene: -
v_gene: TRBV18
CDR3nt: TGTGCCAGCTCAAGAGGAGAGACCCAGTACTTC
CDR3aa: CASSRGETQYF

abundance: -
j_gene: TRBJ2-1
d_gene: TRBD1
v_gene: TRBV29-1
CDR3nt: TGCAGCGCCGCCGTGGGACAGGGGACTGGTGAGCAGTTCTTC
CDR3aa: CSAAVGQGTGEQFF

abundance: -
j_gene: TRBJ2-6
d_gene: -
v_gene: TRBV7-9
CDR3nt: TGTGCCAGCAGCTTAAGAGGGGGGGCCAACGTCCTGACTTTC
CDR3aa: CASSLRGGANVLTF

abundance: few
j_gene: TRBJ2-5
d_gene: TRBD2
v_gene: TRBV11-2
CDR3nt: TGTGCCAGCAGCTCGCAACTAGCGGGGGCGGGAGAGACCCAGTACTTC
CDR3aa: CASSSQLAGAGETQYF

abundance: -
j_gene: TRBJ1-5
d_gene: TRBD1
v_gene: TRBV28
CDR3nt: TGTGCCAGCAGTTTGCGGACAGGGGACCAGCCCCAGCATTTT
CDR3aa: CASSLRTGDQPQHF

abundance: few
j_gene: TRBJ2-5
d_gene: TRBD1
v_gene: TRBV6-5
CDR3nt: TGTGCCAGCAGACGGACAGGGTTGGGCGAGACCCAGTACTTC
CDR3aa: CASRRTGLGETQYF

abundance: -
j_gene: TRBJ1-4
d_gene: -
v_gene: TRBV18
CDR3nt: TGTGCCAGCTCACCCCCGACTAATGAAAAACTGTTTTTT
CDR3aa: CASSPPTNEKLFF

abundance: -
j_gene: TRBJ2-3
d_gene: -
v_gene: TRBV12-5
CDR3nt: TGTGCTAGTGGTTTGGGGAGCGGATCAGATACGCAGTATTTT
CDR3aa: CASGLGSGSDTQYF

abundance: once
j_gene: TRBJ2-2
d_gene: -
v_gene: TRBV7-2
CDR3nt: TGTGCCAGCAGCTTAGCTCCGACAGGGAACACCGGGGAGCTGTTTTTT
CDR3aa: CASSLAPTGNTGELFF

abundance: few
j_gene: TRBJ1-6
d_gene: -
v_gene: TRBV3-1/TRBV3-2
CDR3nt: TGTGCCAGCAGCCAAGAAGGGGGAGGGAGTGGTTCACCCCTCCACTTT
CDR3aa: CASSQEGGGSGSPLHF

abundance: -
j_gene: TRBJ1-5
d_gene: TRBD1
v_gene: TRBV19
CDR3nt: TGTGCCAGTATTATCTCAGGACAGGGGACAGCATTGCATCAGCCCCAGCATTTT
CDR3aa: CASIISGQGTALHQPQHF

abundance: medium-sized
j_gene: TRBJ2-5
d_gene: -
v_gene: TRBV4-1
CDR3nt: TGCGCCAGCAGCCAAGGGGGCCTGGGGGGGACCCAGTACTTC
CDR3aa: CASSQGGLGGTQYF

abundance: once
j_gene: TRBJ1-4
d_gene: -
v_gene: TRBV18
CDR3nt: TGTGCCAGCTCAATGGGCTCTAATGAAAAACTGTTTTTT
CDR3aa: CASSMGSNEKLFF

abundance: -
j_gene: TRBJ1-2
d_gene: -
v_gene: TRBV11-2
CDR3nt: TGTGCCAGCAGCCAGGACAGAATGGCTAACTATGGCTACACCTTC
CDR3aa: CASSQDRMANYGYTF

abundance: once
j_gene: TRBJ2-7
d_gene: -
v_gene: TRBV27
CDR3nt: TGTGCCAGCAGTTTAGTAGCGGCCCACGAGCAGTACTTC
CDR3aa: CASSLVAAHEQYF

abundance: -
j_gene: TRBJ2-1
d_gene: -
v_gene: TRBV5-1
CDR3nt: TGCGCCAGCAGCTTGGCAATCCCGCCGGAGGGTGAGCAGTTCTTC
CDR3aa: CASSLAIPPEGEQFF

abundance: few
j_gene: TRBJ2-1
d_gene: TRBD2
v_gene: TRBV29-1
CDR3nt: TGCAGCGTGGTGCTAGCGGGGGGGCCTAGCTCCTACAATGAGCAGTTCTTC
CDR3aa: CSVVLAGGPSSYNEQFF

abundance: -
j_gene: TRBJ2-7
d_gene: -
v_gene: TRBV5-1
CDR3nt: TGCGCCAGCAGCTCCCGGGACACTATAGGGGCCTACGAGCAGTACTTC
CDR3aa: CASSSRDTIGAYEQYF

abundance: -
j_gene: TRBJ1-2
d_gene: TRBD1
v_gene: TRBV6-2/TRBV6-3
CDR3nt: TGTGCCAGCAGTTCCACGGACAGGGTGAGAACCTTC
CDR3aa: CASSSTDRVRTF

abundance: -
j_gene: TRBJ2-1
d_gene: TRBD1
v_gene: TRBV5-1
CDR3nt: TGCGCCAGCAGCTCTGAAACCGACAGGGTAATGAATGAGCAGTTCTTC
CDR3aa: CASSSETDRVMNEQFF

abundance: -
j_gene: TRBJ2-3
d_gene: -
v_gene: TRBV9
CDR3nt: TGTGCCAGCAGCGTAGCAGTCTTAACAGATACGCAGTATTTT
CDR3aa: CASSVAVLTDTQYF

abundance: -
j_gene: TRBJ2-4
d_gene: -
v_gene: TRBV19
CDR3nt: TGTGCCAGTAGTATAGGTACAGGGAACAAAAACATTCAGTACTTC
CDR3aa: CASSIGTGNKNIQYF

abundance: -
j_gene: TRBJ1-2
d_gene: TRBD1
v_gene: TRBV28
CDR3nt: TGTGCCAGCAATCTAGCCGGGACAGGGAACTATGGCTACACCTTC
CDR3aa: CASNLAGTGNYGYTF